This T cell receptor (beta chain) was profiled in a study of OX40 agonist ivuxolimab in advanced cancers. TCRdb keeps only in-frame clones here, not all; method: immunoSEQ multiplex PCR. The top ten hold more than 5.5% of the sample, which has tens of thousands of clones, 75% to 95% seen once. CDR3 length equals 13 residues. From germline, CDR1 is SGHNT and CDR2 YYREEE (reference sequence). Trimming removed 4 bases at V and 7 bases at J, with 14 bases between. J is TRBJ1-1 and V is TRBV5-4; unclear D gene. The TCR sequence derives from an adult with an advanced solid tumor such as melanoma, head and neck, liver or kidney cancer. The material sequenced was CD4+ or CD8+ T cells sorted from blood, taken in a trial of the OX40 agonist ivuxolimab. Here the CDR3 reads CASSKETVVEAFF. CDR3 sequence (DNA): TGTGCCAGCAGCAAAGAGACGGTTGTTGAAGCTTTCTTT.